These T cell receptor beta chains were read from a single sample in a study of patients and donors after allogeneic stem cell transplantation. TCRdb used MiXCR to reprocess the RT-PCR reads, holding one entry per CDR3 protein. The sample gives about 960,000 distinct CDR3 sequences, 18% of which show up once; around 6% is in the top ten. Sequencing input: blood, either unsorted or a sorted T cell fraction (not recorded which). The receptors come from a human donor who was either an allogeneic HSCT recipient or a stem cell or donor lymphocyte infusion donor (not recorded which). It is not recorded whose cells these are; they may come from a transplant donor. CDR3s include the opening cysteine and the closing phenylalanine or tryptophan. The order of the fields is CDR3 protein, CDR3 DNA, clone size, D gene, J gene, V gene. D genes are given only for firm matches. Clone size, where shown, is once, few, many, or a class for clones that have expanded.

CDR3aa: CATSDPTEYEQYF; CDR3nt: TGTGCCACCAGTGACCCAACAGAGTACGAGCAGTACTTC; abundance: few; d_gene: .; j_gene: TRBJ2-7; v_gene: TRBV24-1
CDR3aa: CASSRTGLEANEQFF; CDR3nt: TGCGCCAGCAGCCGCACGGGACTAGAGGCGAATGAGCAGTTCTTC; abundance: .; d_gene: TRBD2; j_gene: TRBJ2-1; v_gene: TRBV5-1
CDR3aa: CASSPYSQANNEQFF; CDR3nt: TGTGCCAGCTCACCATATTCACAGGCGAACAATGAGCAGTTCTTC; abundance: .; d_gene: .; j_gene: TRBJ2-1; v_gene: TRBV18
CDR3aa: CASSQAAGVRNTIYF; CDR3nt: TGTGCCAGCAGCCAAGCGGCGGGGGTGCGAAACACCATATATTTT; abundance: few; d_gene: .; j_gene: TRBJ1-3; v_gene: TRBV4-2
CDR3aa: CASSVGTGGAYEQYF; CDR3nt: TGCGCCAGCAGCGTTGGGACAGGGGGTGCCTACGAGCAGTACTTC; abundance: .; d_gene: TRBD1; j_gene: TRBJ2-7; v_gene: TRBV5-1
CDR3aa: CASSSHLGDLRLNTQYF; CDR3nt: TGCGCCAGCAGCTCCCACCTAGGGGACCTTCGGTTGAATACGCAGTATTTT; abundance: few; d_gene: .; j_gene: TRBJ2-3; v_gene: TRBV5-1
CDR3aa: CATSSPGLAVTDTQYF; CDR3nt: TGTGCCACCAGCTCGCCGGGACTAGCGGTCACAGATACGCAGTATTTT; abundance: .; d_gene: TRBD2; j_gene: TRBJ2-3; v_gene: TRBV15
CDR3aa: CASSSDRVSYGYTF; CDR3nt: TGTGCCAGCAGCTCTGACAGGGTCTCTTATGGCTACACCTTC; abundance: few; d_gene: TRBD1; j_gene: TRBJ1-2; v_gene: TRBV13
CDR3aa: CASSSGQVRNEQFF; CDR3nt: TGTGCCAGCAGCTCGGGACAGGTGAGGAATGAGCAGTTCTTC; abundance: .; d_gene: TRBD1; j_gene: TRBJ2-1; v_gene: TRBV7-9
CDR3aa: CASSQVVRGRGAVELFF; CDR3nt: TGCGCCAGCAGCCAAGTGGTGAGGGGTCGGGGGGCAGTCGAGCTGTTTTTT; abundance: .; d_gene: .; j_gene: TRBJ2-2; v_gene: TRBV4-1
CDR3aa: CASSLLGSTNTEAFF; CDR3nt: TGTGCCAGCAGTTTATTGGGGTCCACGAACACTGAAGCTTTCTTT; abundance: many; d_gene: .; j_gene: TRBJ1-1; v_gene: TRBV12-3/TRBV12-4
CDR3aa: CASSYSGGARTEAFF; CDR3nt: TGTGCCAGCAGTTACTCTGGGGGCGCGAGGACTGAAGCTTTCTTT; abundance: .; d_gene: .; j_gene: TRBJ1-1; v_gene: TRBV6-5
CDR3aa: CASSLVVSSSYNEQFF; CDR3nt: TGCGCCAGCAGCTTGGTTGTGTCGAGCTCCTACAATGAGCAGTTCTTC; abundance: many; d_gene: .; j_gene: TRBJ2-1; v_gene: TRBV5-1
CDR3aa: CASSLVGRPRDEQYF; CDR3nt: TGTGCCAGCAGCTTAGTCGGGAGGCCCAGGGACGAGCAGTACTTC; abundance: few; d_gene: TRBD2; j_gene: TRBJ2-7; v_gene: TRBV7-8
CDR3aa: CASSNDRGLNTEAFF; CDR3nt: TGTGCCAGCAGCAATGACAGGGGGCTGAACACTGAAGCTTTCTTT; abundance: few; d_gene: TRBD1; j_gene: TRBJ1-1; v_gene: TRBV4-2
CDR3aa: CASSQALEGTDTQYF; CDR3nt: TGTGCCAGCAGCCAGGCACTCGAAGGCACAGATACGCAGTATTTT; abundance: .; d_gene: .; j_gene: TRBJ2-3; v_gene: TRBV3-1
CDR3aa: CASSPLTVNEQFF; CDR3nt: TGTGCCAGCAGCCCTTTGACAGTCAATGAGCAGTTCTTC; abundance: few; d_gene: .; j_gene: TRBJ2-1; v_gene: TRBV11-2
CDR3aa: CASREPRGSGGRRSYNEQFF; CDR3nt: TGTGCCAGCAGGGAACCCCGGGGTAGCGGGGGTCGTAGGTCCTACAATGAGCAGTTCTTC; abundance: few; d_gene: TRBD2; j_gene: TRBJ2-1; v_gene: TRBV2
CDR3aa: CASGSGGDDGSYGYTF; CDR3nt: TGTGCTAGTGGTTCGGGGGGGGACGACGGTTCCTATGGCTACACCTTC; abundance: few; d_gene: .; j_gene: TRBJ1-2; v_gene: TRBV12-5
CDR3aa: CASSLQGADYTEAFF; CDR3nt: TGCGCCAGCAGCTTACAGGGGGCGGACTACACTGAAGCTTTCTTT; abundance: .; d_gene: TRBD1; j_gene: TRBJ1-1; v_gene: TRBV5-1
CDR3aa: CASSQQLRDRDFTDTQYF; CDR3nt: TGTGCCAGCAGCCAACAGCTCCGGGACAGAGACTTCACAGATACGCAGTATTTT; abundance: .; d_gene: TRBD1; j_gene: TRBJ2-3; v_gene: TRBV3-1